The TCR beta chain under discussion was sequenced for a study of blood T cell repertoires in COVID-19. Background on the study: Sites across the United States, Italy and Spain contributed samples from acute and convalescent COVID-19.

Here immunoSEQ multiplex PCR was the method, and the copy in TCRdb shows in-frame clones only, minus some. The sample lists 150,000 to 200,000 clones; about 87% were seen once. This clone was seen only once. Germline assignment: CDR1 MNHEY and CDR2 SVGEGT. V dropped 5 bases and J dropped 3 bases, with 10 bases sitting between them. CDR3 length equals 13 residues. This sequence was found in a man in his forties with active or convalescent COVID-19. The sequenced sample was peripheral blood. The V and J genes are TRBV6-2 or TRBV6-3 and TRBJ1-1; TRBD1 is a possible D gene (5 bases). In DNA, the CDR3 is TGTGCCAGCAGTCGTGGGGGGGACACTGAAGCTTTCTTT. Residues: CASSRGGDTEAFF.